The T cell receptor beta chain described here comes from a study of T cells in Graves' hyperthyroidism and ophthalmopathy. Across the study: Peripheral blood was drawn at first diagnosis, prior to all treatment. Findings and limits, study-wide: Most thyroid clonotypes expanded above 0.001 were also detected in blood.

Amplification of TCR beta CDR3 regions was performed using RNA transcripts as template. HTBI primers were the set used in a first-round RT-PCR of the TCR CDR3. One entry per CDR3 protein, called by TCRdb with MiXCR from the multiplex PCR reads. The data contain around 350,000 distinct CDR3 sequences, roughly 15% of them singletons. This clonotype was picked up many times. Antigen specificity is unknown. CDR3 length equals 17 residues. Between the trimmed V and J ends, which lost 3 bases and 4 bases, there was a span of 19 bases. Germline V lookup: CDR1 MDHEN, CDR2 SYDVKM. Enrolled ophthalmopathy patients presented with a Clinical Activity Score of at least 3, a NOSPECS grade of at least 4, and disease duration under 3 months.

The receptor's source is a woman aged 55-70 years with Graves' ophthalmopathy. V usage is TRBV28 and J usage is TRBJ1-5; D not certain. Sequencing was done on a sample of blood. The CDR3 nucleotides are TGTGCCAGCAGTTTCCTACAGTCGAGTATCGGTAATCAGCCCCAGCATTTT. Its translation is CASSFLQSSIGNQPQHF. The whole variable domain, remainder taken from reference TRBV28 and TRBJ1-5, is DVKVTQSSRYLVKRTGEKVFLECVQDMDHENMFWYRQDPGLGLRLIYFSYDVKMKEKGDIPEGYSVSREKKERFSLILESASTNQTSMYLCASSFLQSSIGNQPQHFGDGTRLSIL.